This T cell receptor (beta chain) was captured by sequencing in a study of OX40 agonist ivuxolimab in advanced cancers. The data were produced by immunoSEQ multiplex PCR, yet TCRdb's version contains in-frame clones alone and is incomplete. There are 60,000 to 85,000 clones in the sample; over 75% occur only once, and over 6% lies in the top ten. Germline CDR1 is ENHRY and CDR2 is SYGVKD. CDR3 length equals 15 residues. Trimming cost V 6 bases and J 2 bases, with 13 bases left between them. Sample: CD4+ or CD8+ T cells sorted from blood, taken in a trial of the OX40 agonist ivuxolimab. The chain recombines TRBV10-3 with TRBJ1-4; D perhaps matches TRBD1 (6 bases). The source is an adult with an advanced solid tumor such as melanoma, head and neck, liver or kidney cancer. As DNA, the CDR3 is TGTGCCATCAGGGGGGGCGCCGAGACTAATGAAAAACTGTTTTTT. The encoded protein is CAIRGGAETNEKLFF.